These 15 T cell receptor beta chains share one sample of origin, sequenced in a study of blood T cell repertoires in COVID-19. Assay: immunoSEQ multiplex PCR; the TCRdb copy retains only in-frame clones and omits some. Of under 170,000 clones listed, approximately 84% are singletons. The sample taken for sequencing was peripheral blood. These TCRs come from a man between 65 and 85 years old with acute or convalescent COVID-19.

The rearrangement joins TRBV10-3 to TRBJ2-7; 10 nucleotides match TRBD2. V lost 4 bases to trimming and J lost 6 bases; unmatched junction nucleotides: 12. Germline loops: CDR1 ENHRY, CDR2 SYGVKD. CDR3 length: 16 residues. The DNA for the CDR3 is TGTGCCATCAGTGGTTATCTAGCGGGAGTTAGTCTCGAGCAGTACTTC. It is translated as CAISGYLAGVSLEQYF.

V and J are TRBV27 and TRBJ2-2, with 8 bases lining up with TRBD2. V trimming: 3 bases; J trimming: 6 bases; junction bases outside the gene matches: 9. Germline values: CDR1 MNHEY, CDR2 SMNVEV (reference sequence). The CDR3 is made up of 16 amino acids. The CDR3 DNA is TGTGCCAGCAGTTTCTGGGGACTAGTTTCCCCCGGGGAGCTGTTTTTT. Its protein product is CASSFWGLVSPGELFF.

The chain employs TRBV7-9 and TRBJ2-7, with 14 nucleotides matching TRBD2. The length of the CDR3 is 19 residues. V trimming: 2 bases; J trimming: 7 bases; junction bases outside the gene matches: 16. Per germline, CDR1 SEHNR and CDR2 FQNEAQ (reference sequence). The CDR3 nucleotides are TGTGCCAGCAGCTTAAGAAGGGGGACTAGCGGGAGTCAATCGCGAGAGCAGTACTTC. This translates into CASSLRRGTSGSQSREQYF.

V usage is TRBV28 and J usage is TRBJ1-6; 8 bases line up with TRBD1. The length of the CDR3 is 13 residues. V shed 6 bases, J shed 9 bases, and the junction held 4 bases outside the gene matches. Germline CDR1 reads MDHEN; CDR2 reads SYDVKM. CDR3 sequence: CASRDRGFSPLHF. In DNA, the CDR3 is TGTGCCAGCAGAGACAGGGGATTTTCACCCCTCCACTTT.

This clone was seen just once. The chain couples TRBV20-1 to TRBJ2-3; 7 bases map to TRBD2. The CDR3 is made up of 14 amino acids. V lost 3 bases and J lost 0; bases outside the gene matches: 3. The V gene's germline CDR1 is DFQATT and CDR2 SNEGSKA (reference sequence). CDR3 sequence: CSASERGSTDTQYF. CDR3 sequence (DNA): TGCAGTGCTAGTGAGCGGGGTAGCACAGATACGCAGTATTTT.

V is TRBV27 and J is TRBJ2-5; TRBD2 matches at 9 bases. The length of the CDR3 is 16 residues. The V gene end was trimmed by 4 bases and the J gene end by 3 bases; junction bases not matched to a gene: 9. From germline, CDR1 is MNHEY and CDR2 SMNVEV (reference sequence). The CDR3 DNA follows: TGTGCCAGCAGTTCAATAGCGGGAGTCACGAAAGAGACCCAGTACTTC. Its translation: CASSSIAGVTKETQYF.

This clone occurred once. The J gene is TRBJ2-1, the V gene TRBV28; tentatively, D is TRBD2 (6 bases). The ends were cut back, 10 bases at V and 2 bases at J, with 18 bases in the middle. Germline CDR1 is MDHEN and CDR2 is SYDVKM. There are 15 residues in the CDR3. The CDR3 region has the DNA TGTGCCACCTCTATGGGGAGGCTACCCTACAATGAGCAGTTCTTC. It encodes CATSMGRLPYNEQFF. Based on the CDR3 plus reference TRBV28 and TRBJ2-1, the full variable domain is DVKVTQSSRYLVKRTGEKVFLECVQDMDHENMFWYRQDPGLGLRLIYFSYDVKMKEKGDIPEGYSVSREKKERFSLILESASTNQTSMYLCATSMGRLPYNEQFFGPGTRLTVL.

The genes are TRBV21-1 and TRBJ2-1; the D call in the table, TRBD2, was not verified against the DNA. TRBV21-1 is deemed a pseudogene. The CDR3 is made up of 15 amino acids. CDR3 nucleotides: TGTGCCAGCAGCGGCGAGAAGGAGGGGCCCAATGAGCAGTTCTTC. This sequence encodes CASSGEKEGPNEQFF.

This sequence joins TRBV10-2 and TRBJ1-3; D uncertain. Germline V gene lookup returns CDR1 WSHSY and CDR2 SAAADI. The CDR3 sequence is 12 residues long. The ends were cut back, 1 base at V and 11 bases at J, with 9 bases in the middle. As DNA, the CDR3 is TGCGCCAGCAGTGAGTTAAGGGAGGCCATATATTTT. It encodes CASSELREAIYF.

The genes are TRBV21-1 and TRBJ2-1; no DNA check was done on the table's D call, TRBD2. TRBV21-1 constitutes a pseudogene. This CDR3 region has 24 residues. Here the CDR3 reads CASSKAGAKQVASNPGTAGNEQFF. The CDR3, as DNA: TGTGCCAGCAGCAAAGCGGGAGCAAAGCAAGTAGCATCGAATCCCGGGACTGCTGGCAATGAGCAGTTCTTC.

This clone was detected only a few times. The chain combines TRBV7-2 with TRBJ2-3, with D possibly matching TRBD1 (6 bases). The ends were cut back, 5 bases at V and 7 bases at J, with 22 bases in the middle. This CDR3 is built from 16 residues. The V gene's germline CDR1 is SGHTA and CDR2 FQGNSA. The CDR3 region has the DNA TGTGCCAGCAGCCTAACCTCAGGGGTAGCATCACATACGCAGTATTTT. Its protein product is CASSLTSGVASHTQYF.

V is TRBV18 and J is TRBJ1-5, with 7 nucleotides matching TRBD1. The ends lost 4 bases at V and 1 base at J; junction bases unmatched: 10. Germline V lookup: CDR1 KGHSH, CDR2 LQKENI. This CDR3 is built from 17 residues. CDR3 in DNA: TGTGCCAGCTCACGGGACCCACAGGGGTTAAGCAATCAGCCCCAGCATTTT. The encoded protein is CASSRDPQGLSNQPQHF.

This clone was detected ten times or more. The V and J genes are TRBV6-5 and TRBJ2-2; 8 positions agree with TRBD2. This CDR3 has 16 residues. The ends lost 2 bases at V and 7 bases at J; junction bases unmatched: 9. The V gene's germline CDR1 is MNHEY and CDR2 SVGAGI. CDR3 amino acids: CASSYGAGTRDGELFF. For the CDR3, the DNA is TGTGCCAGCAGTTACGGAGCCGGGACTAGGGACGGGGAGCTGTTTTTT.

The V and J genes are TRBV3-1 (or the pseudogene TRBV3-2) and TRBJ2-5, with D perhaps TRBD2 (5 bases). With 4 bases removed from V and 2 bases from J, the gap between germline ends came to 5 bases. The germline CDR1 and CDR2 sequences are LGHDT and YNNKEL (reference sequence). The CDR3 is 12 residues long. The CDR3 spells CASSRTQETQYF. The CDR3 DNA reads as TGTGCCAGCAGCCGGACTCAAGAGACCCAGTACTTC.

The chain recombines TRBV28 with TRBJ1-1; D not resolved. The CDR3 contains 12 residues. In germline, CDR1 is MDHEN, CDR2 SYDVKM. The V gene lost 3 bases and the J gene lost 5 bases, with 7 bases spanning the gap. CDR3 nucleotide sequence: TGTGCCAGCAGTTTTCGGGGAACTGAAGCTTTCTTT. Amino acid sequence: CASSFRGTEAFF. Complete variable domain (other parts from reference TRBV28 and TRBJ1-1): DVKVTQSSRYLVKRTGEKVFLECVQDMDHENMFWYRQDPGLGLRLIYFSYDVKMKEKGDIPEGYSVSREKKERFSLILESASTNQTSMYLCASSFRGTEAFFGQGTRLTVV.